The 19 T cell receptor beta chains given below trace back to one sample, sequenced in a study of shared clonotypes between healthy human individuals. Naive CD8 cells, CD45RO-negative and positively selected for CCR7, excluded terminally differentiated effector memory CD45RA+ cells. Repertoires were generated with immunoSEQ multiplex PCR, while TCRdb's copy carries only in-frame clones and drops some. The table shows about 2.2 million clones, with about 93% occurring only once. Material: naive CD8+ T cells from PBMCs. These receptors came from a man aged 18 to 30 in good health. Some clones in this sample may be carry-over from other donors' samples.

A word on this clone: The sample contains more than one DNA sequence encoding this CDR3. The chain recombines TRBV27 with TRBJ1-1; D is uncertain. The CDR3 sequence is 14 residues long. In germline, CDR1 is MNHEY, CDR2 SMNVEV (reference sequence). V lost 2 bases, J lost 2 bases, and 9 bases lay in between. The CDR3 here is CASSLRSANTEAFF. DNA for the CDR3: TGTGCCAGCAGTTTACGTTCAGCCAACACTGAAGCTTTCTTT.

The V and J genes are TRBV5-6 and TRBJ1-1; a possible D gene is TRBD1 (5 bases). The CDR3 is 13 amino acids. Between the trimmed V and J ends, which lost 0 bases and 5 bases, there was a span of 8 bases. Germline V gives CDR1 SGHDT, CDR2 YYEEEE. The CDR3 sequence: CASSLGTKTEAFF. The DNA of the CDR3 is TGTGCCAGCAGCTTGGGGACAAAGACTGAAGCTTTCTTT.

V usage is TRBV19 and J usage is TRBJ2-7; D unclear. Germline CDR1 reads LNHDA; CDR2 reads SQIVND (reference sequence). Trimming removed 6 bases from V and 2 bases from J, with 17 bases in between. This CDR3 has 15 amino acids. The CDR3 sequence: CASSPSRSGAYEQYF. DNA of the CDR3: TGTGCCAGTAGCCCCTCACGGAGTGGGGCCTACGAGCAGTACTTC.

This chain connects TRBV19 to TRBJ1-1; perhaps TRBD1 as D (5 bases). Germline assignment: CDR1 LNHDA and CDR2 SQIVND (reference sequence). Trimming removed 6 bases from V and 3 bases from J, with 11 bases in between. The CDR3 runs to 13 residues. CDR3 bases: TGTGCCAGTAGAACAGGTGGTTACACTGAAGCTTTCTTT. Its translation: CASRTGGYTEAFF.

The chain combines TRBV4-3 with TRBJ1-4; D is unresolved. The CDR3 is made up of 16 amino acids. Trimming took 1 base from V and 4 from J, leaving 13 bases between them. CDR1 LGHNA and CDR2 YSLEER come from the germline V gene. Here the CDR3 DNA reads TGCGCCAGCAGCCAAGGGAACCGCTTATTTAATGAAAAACTGTTTTTT. It is translated as CASSQGNRLFNEKLFF.

The chain couples TRBV27 to TRBJ2-7, with D perhaps given as TRBD1 or TRBD2 (5 bases each). The CDR3 runs 16 residues. Germline assignment: CDR1 MNHEY and CDR2 SMNVEV (reference sequence). V lost 2 bases and J 6 bases, leaving 20 bases between the germline ends. The CDR3, as DNA: TGTGCCAGCAGTTTAAGAGGTAACCGGGGACCCCTCGAGCAGTACTTC. It codes for CASSLRGNRGPLEQYF.

CDR3 coding DNA: TGTGCCAGCAGCGACGGAACAGGGGGTTCCACTGAAGCTTTCTTT. Protein: CASSDGTGGSTEAFF. V is TRBV9 and J is TRBJ1-1; the match to TRBD1 covers 8 bases. Trimming removed 3 bases from V and 4 bases from J; junction bases left unmatched: 8. CDR1 and CDR2 (germline): SGDLS, YYNGEE. CDR3 length: 15 residues.

The genes are TRBV7-8 and TRBJ2-7, with 7 bases lining up with TRBD1. The J segment lost 5 bases and the V segment lost 5 bases, leaving 3 bases of the junction unmatched. There are 12 residues in the CDR3. The germline V gene encodes CDR1 SGHVS and CDR2 FQNEAQ. CDR3 amino acids: CASSMTGHEQYF. In nucleotides, the CDR3 is TGTGCCAGCAGCATGACAGGGCACGAGCAGTACTTC.

Of note for this clone: Other nucleotide sequences from this sample produce the same CDR3. This chain uses TRBV29-1 with TRBJ2-1; D gene ambiguous. Germline CDR1 reads SQVTM; CDR2 reads ANQGSEA. The CDR3 extends over 14 amino acids. The V gene lost 1 base and the J gene lost 0 bases, with 7 bases spanning the gap. The DNA of the CDR3 is TGCAGCGTTGAAGGGCTGAGCTCCTACAATGAGCAGTTCTTC. Amino acids: CSVEGLSSYNEQFF.

The rearrangement uses TRBV5-1 and TRBJ2-7, with TRBD1 identical over 10 bases. The length of the CDR3 is 14 residues. The germline V gene encodes CDR1 SGHRS and CDR2 YFSETQ. The trim removed 4 bases at V and 4 bases at J, leaving 5 bases unmatched. In DNA form, the CDR3 reads TGCGCCAGCAGCCTCGGGACAGGGGTGTACGAGCAGTACTTC. Translated: CASSLGTGVYEQYF. The full variable domain, rest sourced from reference TRBV5-1 and TRBJ2-7, is KAGVTQTPRYLIKTRGQQVTLSCSPISGHRSVSWYQQTPGQGLQFLFEYFSETQRNKGNFPGRFSGRQFSNSRSEMNVSTLELGDSALYLCASSLGTGVYEQYFGPGTRLTVT.

The V call is TRBV13, the J call TRBJ2-5; D may be TRBD1 (6 bases). Gene TRBJ2-7 matches the end of the DNA better, so the J call may be wrong. The germline gives CDR1 PRHDT, CDR2 FYEKMQ (reference sequence). The CDR3 consists of 14 residues. CDR3 sequence (DNA): TGTGCCAGCAGCTTAGGCAGGGGACCTTACGAGCAGTACTTC. Translated: CASSLGRGPYEQYF.

V and J are TRBV7-6 and TRBJ2-2; TRBD2 aligns across 9 bases. Germline CDR1 reads SGHVS; CDR2 reads FNYEAQ. The junction had 9 bases not matched to a gene; V was cut back by 1 base and J by 6 bases. The CDR3 spans 17 residues. CDR3 loop: CASSLEFWREGAGELFF. The DNA for the CDR3 is TGTGCCAGCAGCTTAGAGTTCTGGCGGGAGGGCGCCGGGGAGCTGTTTTTT.

The chain links TRBV7-9 to TRBJ2-7; the D gene is possibly TRBD2 (6 bases). Trimming removed 3 bases from V and 3 bases from J, with 15 bases in between. Germline values: CDR1 SEHNR, CDR2 FQNEAQ (reference sequence). The CDR3 is made up of 15 amino acids. The CDR3 sequence is CASSFPLAGGYEQYF. DNA of the CDR3: TGTGCCAGCAGCTTCCCCTTGGCCGGGGGCTACGAGCAGTACTTC.

V is TRBV5-1 and J is TRBJ2-1, with D perhaps matching TRBD2 (6 bases). Per germline, CDR1 SGHRS and CDR2 YFSETQ. The ends were cut back, 6 bases at V and 6 bases at J, with 13 bases in the middle. The CDR3 is 13 amino acids. CDR3 loop: CASTGVDPNEQFF. CDR3 bases: TGCGCCAGCACGGGGGTCGACCCCAATGAGCAGTTCTTC.

With respect to this clone: It is unclear where the CDR3 begins or ends on the DNA, so no DNA is shown, and the CDR3 is as TCRdb lists it. The chain employs TRBV27 and TRBJ2-1; the table's D call TRBD2 went unverified against the DNA. CDR1 and CDR2 (germline): MNHEY, SMNVEV (reference sequence). 15 amino acids form the CDR3, both terminal residues included. CDR3 loop: CASSTSGLAGAEQFF.

The V gene is TRBV6-1, the J gene TRBJ2-2, with unresolved D. Germline V CDR1 and CDR2: MNHNS, SASEGT. This CDR3 spans 15 amino acids. V shed 8 bases and J shed 1 base, with 14 bases lying between them. The CDR3 coding sequence is TGTGCCAGCGGAGTGGGCAACAGGAACACCGGGGAGCTGTTTTTT. Its translation is CASGVGNRNTGELFF.

As regards this clone: The same CDR3 arises from other DNA sequences in this sample as well. This rearrangement joins TRBV27 to TRBJ2-2; D is possibly TRBD2 (6 bases). Germline lookup yields CDR1 MNHEY and CDR2 SMNVEV (reference sequence). V shed 2 bases and J shed 5 bases, with 6 bases lying between them. This CDR3 has 13 residues. This chain's CDR3 is CASSLGGTGELFF. Written as DNA, the CDR3 is TGTGCCAGCAGTTTAGGGGGGACCGGGGAGCTGTTTTTT.

This sequence joins TRBV5-1 and TRBJ2-5; D is tentatively TRBD1 or TRBD2 (7 bases each). The CDR3 sequence is 14 residues long. CDR1 is SGHRS and CDR2 is YFSETQ in the germline V gene. V was pared by 4 bases and J by 5 bases, with 15 bases between. The CDR3 spells CASSPRQGGETQYF. In DNA, the CDR3 is TGCGCCAGCAGCCCAAGACAGGGAGGGGAGACCCAGTACTTC.

This clone was counted a single time. The rearrangement uses TRBV9 and TRBJ1-2; possible D gene TRBD1, 5 bases. CDR1 and CDR2 (germline): SGDLS, YYNGEE. V was clipped by 4 bases and J by 1 base, with 14 bases between them. The CDR3 length is 15 residues. This chain's CDR3 is CASSPVMGRNYGYTF. Here the CDR3 DNA reads TGTGCCAGCAGCCCAGTTATGGGGCGTAACTATGGCTACACCTTC.